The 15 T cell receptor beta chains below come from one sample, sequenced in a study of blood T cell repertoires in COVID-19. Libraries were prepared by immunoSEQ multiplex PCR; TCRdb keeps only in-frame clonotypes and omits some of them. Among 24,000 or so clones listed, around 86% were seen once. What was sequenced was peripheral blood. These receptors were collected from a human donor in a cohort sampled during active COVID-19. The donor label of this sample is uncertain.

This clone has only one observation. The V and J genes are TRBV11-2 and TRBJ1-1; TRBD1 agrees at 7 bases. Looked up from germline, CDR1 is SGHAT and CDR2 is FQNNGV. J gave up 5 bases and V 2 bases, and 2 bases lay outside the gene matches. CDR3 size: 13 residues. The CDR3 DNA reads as TGTGCCAGCAGCTTATACAGGGGTACTGAAGCTTTCTTT. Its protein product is CASSLYRGTEAFF. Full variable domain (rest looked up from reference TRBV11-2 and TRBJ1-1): EAGVAQSPRYKIIEKRQSVAFWCNPISGHATLYWYQQILGQGPKLLIQFQNNGVVDDSQLPKDRFSAERLKGVDSTLKIQPAKLEDSAVYLCASSLYRGTEAFFGQGTRLTVV.

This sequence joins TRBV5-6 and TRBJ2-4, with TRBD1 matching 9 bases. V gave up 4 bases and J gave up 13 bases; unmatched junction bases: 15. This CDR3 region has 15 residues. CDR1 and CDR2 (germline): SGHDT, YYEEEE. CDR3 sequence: CASSENGVGQGLQYF. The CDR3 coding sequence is TGTGCCAGCAGCGAGAATGGCGTCGGACAGGGGCTCCAGTACTTC.

CDR3 residues: CASSSAGGHQETQYF. The CDR3 DNA sequence: TGTGCCAGCAGCTCCGCGGGGGGCCACCAAGAGACCCAGTACTTC. This rearrangement joins TRBV11-3 to TRBJ2-5; 8 nucleotides line up with TRBD2. The CDR3 totals 15 residues. V shed 4 bases and J 0 bases; nucleotides not matched to a gene: 4. Per the germline V gene, CDR1 is SGHNT and CDR2 is YENEEA.

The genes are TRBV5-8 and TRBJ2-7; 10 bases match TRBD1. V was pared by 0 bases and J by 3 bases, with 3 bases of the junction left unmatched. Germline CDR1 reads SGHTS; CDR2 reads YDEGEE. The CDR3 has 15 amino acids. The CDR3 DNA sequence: TGTGCCAGCAGCTTGGCAGGGACAGGGGACTACGAGCAGTACTTC. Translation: CASSLAGTGDYEQYF.

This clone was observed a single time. The CDR3 DNA reads as TGCGCCAGCAGTCCAGGGGCTAATTCCTACGAGCAGTACTTC. This codes for CASSPGANSYEQYF. This chain links TRBV5-1 with TRBJ2-7, with D perhaps matching TRBD1 (6 bases). Germline V gene lookup returns CDR1 SGHRS and CDR2 YFSETQ. There are 14 residues in the CDR3. V gave up 5 bases and J gave up 1 base, with 13 bases separating them.

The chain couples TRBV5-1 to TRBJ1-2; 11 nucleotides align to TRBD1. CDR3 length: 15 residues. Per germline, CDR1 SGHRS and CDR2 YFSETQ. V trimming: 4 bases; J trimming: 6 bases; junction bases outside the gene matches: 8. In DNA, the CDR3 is TGCGCCAGCAGCCCGGACAGGGGGCGATTGGATGGCTACACCTTC. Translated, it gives CASSPDRGRLDGYTF.

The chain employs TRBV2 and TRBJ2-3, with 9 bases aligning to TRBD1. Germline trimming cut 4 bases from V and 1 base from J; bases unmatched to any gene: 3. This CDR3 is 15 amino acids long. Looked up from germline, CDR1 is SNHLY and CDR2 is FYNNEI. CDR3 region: CASSADRGGTDTQYF. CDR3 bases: TGTGCCAGCAGTGCGGACAGGGGCGGCACAGATACGCAGTATTTT. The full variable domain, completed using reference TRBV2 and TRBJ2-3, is EPEVTQTPSHQVTQMGQEVILRCVPISNHLYFYWYRQILGQKVEFLVSFYNNEISEKSEIFDDQFSVERPDGSNFTLKIRSTKLEDSAMYFCASSADRGGTDTQYFGPGTRLTVL.

CDR3 sequence: CASSSDRGTGNTIYF. The DNA for the CDR3 is TGTGCCAGCAGCTCGGACAGGGGAACTGGAAACACCATATATTTT. The rearrangement joins TRBV7-2 to TRBJ1-3; TRBD1 matches 9 bases. In germline, CDR1 is SGHTA, CDR2 FQGNSA. The CDR3 length is 15 residues. Trimming removed 4 bases from V and 2 bases from J; junction bases left unmatched: 3.

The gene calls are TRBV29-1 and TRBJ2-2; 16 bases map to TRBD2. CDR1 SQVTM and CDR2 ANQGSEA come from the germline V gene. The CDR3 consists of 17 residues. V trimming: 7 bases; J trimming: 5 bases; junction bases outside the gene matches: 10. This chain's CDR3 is CSAIGTSGGARTGELFF. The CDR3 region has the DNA TGCAGCGCTATCGGGACTAGCGGGGGGGCGCGAACCGGGGAGCTGTTTTTT.

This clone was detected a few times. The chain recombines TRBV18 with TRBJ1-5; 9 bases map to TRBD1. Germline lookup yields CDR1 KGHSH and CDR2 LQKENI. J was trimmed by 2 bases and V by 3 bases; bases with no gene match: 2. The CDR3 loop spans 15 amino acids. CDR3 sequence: CASSPDRGGNQPQHF. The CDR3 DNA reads TGTGCCAGCTCACCCGACAGGGGGGGCAATCAGCCCCAGCATTTT.

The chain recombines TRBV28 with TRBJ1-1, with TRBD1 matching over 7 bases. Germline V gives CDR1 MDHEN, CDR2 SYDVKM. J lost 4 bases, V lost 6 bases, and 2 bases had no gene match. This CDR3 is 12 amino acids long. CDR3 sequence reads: CASRTGPTEAFF. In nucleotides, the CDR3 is TGTGCCAGCAGGACAGGGCCCACTGAAGCTTTCTTT.

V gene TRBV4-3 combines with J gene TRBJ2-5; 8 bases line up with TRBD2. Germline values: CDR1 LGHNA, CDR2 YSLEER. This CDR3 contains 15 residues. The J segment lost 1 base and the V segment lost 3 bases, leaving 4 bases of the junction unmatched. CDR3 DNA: TGCGCCAGCAGCCATGATAGCGGGGCCCAAGAGACCCAGTACTTC. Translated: CASSHDSGAQETQYF.

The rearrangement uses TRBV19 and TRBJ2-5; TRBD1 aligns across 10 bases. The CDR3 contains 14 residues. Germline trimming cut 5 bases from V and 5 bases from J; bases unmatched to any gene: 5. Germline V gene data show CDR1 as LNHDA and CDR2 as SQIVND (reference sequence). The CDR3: CASSDRTGGETQYF. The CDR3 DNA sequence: TGTGCCAGTAGTGATCGGACAGGGGGGGAGACCCAGTACTTC.

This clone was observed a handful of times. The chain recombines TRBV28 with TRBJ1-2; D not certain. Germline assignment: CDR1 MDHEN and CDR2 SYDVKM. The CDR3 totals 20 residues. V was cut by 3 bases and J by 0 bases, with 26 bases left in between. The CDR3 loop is CASSFPVGEAPRIANYGYTF. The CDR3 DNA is TGTGCCAGCAGTTTTCCTGTCGGGGAGGCACCAAGAATAGCTAACTATGGCTACACCTTC.

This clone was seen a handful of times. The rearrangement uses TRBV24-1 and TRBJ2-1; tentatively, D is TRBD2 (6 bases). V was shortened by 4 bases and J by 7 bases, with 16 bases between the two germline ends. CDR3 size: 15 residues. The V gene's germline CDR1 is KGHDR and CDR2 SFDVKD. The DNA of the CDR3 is TGTGCCACCAGTGACTCGGGAGAGTCAAAGAATGAGCAGTTCTTC. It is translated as CATSDSGESKNEQFF.